The subject of this entry is one T cell receptor beta chain. TCR beta CDR3 regions were amplified from RNA transcripts. HTBI primers were employed in a first-round RT-PCR of the TCR CDR3. One entry per CDR3 protein, called by TCRdb with MiXCR from the multiplex PCR reads. Here the sample spans roughly 580,000 distinct CDR3 sequences, around 46% being singletons. The length of the CDR3 is 13 residues. The germline V gene encodes CDR1 SQVTM and CDR2 ANQGSEA. Between the trimmed V and J ends, which lost 6 bases and 7 bases, there was a span of 16 bases. This specimen comes from a study of T cells in Graves' hyperthyroidism and ophthalmopathy.

This TCR was recovered from a woman younger than 35 with Graves' hyperthyroidism. The gene calls are TRBV29-1 and TRBJ1-3, with a tentative D call TRBD1 (5 bases). Sequences were obtained from peripheral blood or thyroid tissue (not recorded which). Here the CDR3 reads CSVGGGTANTIYF. The CDR3, as DNA: TGCAGCGTGGGGGGTGGGACGGCGAACACCATATATTTT.